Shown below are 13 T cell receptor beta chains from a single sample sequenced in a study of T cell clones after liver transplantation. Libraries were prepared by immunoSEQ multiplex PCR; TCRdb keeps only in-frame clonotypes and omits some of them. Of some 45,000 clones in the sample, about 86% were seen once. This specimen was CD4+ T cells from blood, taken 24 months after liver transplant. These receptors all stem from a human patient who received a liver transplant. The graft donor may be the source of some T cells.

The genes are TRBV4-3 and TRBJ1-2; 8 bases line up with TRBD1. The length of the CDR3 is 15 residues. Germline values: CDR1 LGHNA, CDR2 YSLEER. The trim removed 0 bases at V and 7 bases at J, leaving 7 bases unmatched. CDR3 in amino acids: CASSQDTGGVGGYTF. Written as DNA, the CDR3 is TGCGCCAGCAGCCAAGATACAGGGGGGGTGGGTGGCTACACCTTC.

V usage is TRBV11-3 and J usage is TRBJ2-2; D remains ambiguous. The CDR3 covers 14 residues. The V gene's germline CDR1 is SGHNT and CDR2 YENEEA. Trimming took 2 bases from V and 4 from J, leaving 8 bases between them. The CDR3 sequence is CASSLLSSTGELFF. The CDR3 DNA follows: TGTGCCAGCAGCTTATTAAGTAGCACCGGGGAGCTGTTTTTT.

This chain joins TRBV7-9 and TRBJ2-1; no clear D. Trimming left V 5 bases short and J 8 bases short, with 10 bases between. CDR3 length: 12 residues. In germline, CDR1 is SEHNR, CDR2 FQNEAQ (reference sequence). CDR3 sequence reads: CASSVSAHEQFF. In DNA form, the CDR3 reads TGTGCCAGCAGCGTTAGTGCCCATGAGCAGTTCTTC.

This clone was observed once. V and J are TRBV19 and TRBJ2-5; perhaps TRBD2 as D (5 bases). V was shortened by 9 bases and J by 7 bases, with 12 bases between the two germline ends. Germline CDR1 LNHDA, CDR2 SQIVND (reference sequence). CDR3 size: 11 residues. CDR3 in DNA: TGTGCCAGCAACCTGGCGGGGACCCAGTACTTC. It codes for CASNLAGTQYF.

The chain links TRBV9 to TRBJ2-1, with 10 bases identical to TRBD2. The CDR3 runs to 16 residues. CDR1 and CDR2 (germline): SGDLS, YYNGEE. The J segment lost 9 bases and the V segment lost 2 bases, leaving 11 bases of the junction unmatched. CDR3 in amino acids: CASSVGASGRVSEQFF. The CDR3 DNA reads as TGTGCCAGCAGCGTGGGGGCTAGCGGGAGAGTAAGTGAGCAGTTCTTC.

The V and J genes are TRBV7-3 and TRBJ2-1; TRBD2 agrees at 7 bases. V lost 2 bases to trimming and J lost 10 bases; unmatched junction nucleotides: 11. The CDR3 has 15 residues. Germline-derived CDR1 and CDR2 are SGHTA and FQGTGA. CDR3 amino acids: CASSLVGRPRGEQFF. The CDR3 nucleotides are TGTGCCAGCAGCTTAGTCGGGAGGCCCCGCGGGGAGCAGTTCTTC.

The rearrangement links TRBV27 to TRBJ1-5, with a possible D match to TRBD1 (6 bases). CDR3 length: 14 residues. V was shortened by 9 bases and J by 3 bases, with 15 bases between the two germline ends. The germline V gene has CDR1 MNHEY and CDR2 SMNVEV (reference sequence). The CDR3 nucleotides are TGTGCCAGTAGCGGGAGGGGGTACAATCAGCCCCAGCATTTT. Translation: CASSGRGYNQPQHF.

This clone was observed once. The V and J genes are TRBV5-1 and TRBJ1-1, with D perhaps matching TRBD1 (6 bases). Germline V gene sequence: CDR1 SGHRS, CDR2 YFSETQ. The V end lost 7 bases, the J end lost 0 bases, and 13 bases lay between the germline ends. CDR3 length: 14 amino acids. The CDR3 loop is CASGHGGLNTEAFF. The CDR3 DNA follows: TGCGCCAGCGGGCATGGGGGCCTGAACACTGAAGCTTTCTTT. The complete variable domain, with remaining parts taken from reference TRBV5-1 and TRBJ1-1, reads KAGVTQTPRYLIKTRGQQVTLSCSPISGHRSVSWYQQTPGQGLQFLFEYFSETQRNKGNFPGRFSGRQFSNSRSEMNVSTLELGDSALYLCASGHGGLNTEAFFGQGTRLTVV.

The CDR3 region is CASSLSGGNYGYTF. The CDR3 DNA reads TGTGCCAGCAGCTTAAGCGGTGGGAACTATGGCTACACCTTC. The chain links TRBV7-2 to TRBJ1-2; D is unclear. V gave up 2 bases and J gave up 2 bases, with 9 bases separating them. This CDR3 spans 14 amino acids. Germline values: CDR1 SGHTA, CDR2 FQGNSA.

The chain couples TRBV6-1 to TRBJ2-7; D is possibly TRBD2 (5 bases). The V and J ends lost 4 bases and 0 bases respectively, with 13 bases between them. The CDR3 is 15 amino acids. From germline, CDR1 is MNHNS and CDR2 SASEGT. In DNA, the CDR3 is TGTGCCAGCAGTGTCGATACAGACTACTCCTACGAGCAGTACTTC. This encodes CASSVDTDYSYEQYF.

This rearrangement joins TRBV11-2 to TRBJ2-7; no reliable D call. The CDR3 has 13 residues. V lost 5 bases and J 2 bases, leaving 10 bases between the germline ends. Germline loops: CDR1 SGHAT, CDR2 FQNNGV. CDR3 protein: CASSPRAAYEQYF. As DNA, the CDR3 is TGTGCCAGCAGCCCCCGGGCAGCCTACGAGCAGTACTTC. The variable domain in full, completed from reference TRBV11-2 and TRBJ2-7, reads EAGVAQSPRYKIIEKRQSVAFWCNPISGHATLYWYQQILGQGPKLLIQFQNNGVVDDSQLPKDRFSAERLKGVDSTLKIQPAKLEDSAVYLCASSPRAAYEQYFGPGTRLTVT.

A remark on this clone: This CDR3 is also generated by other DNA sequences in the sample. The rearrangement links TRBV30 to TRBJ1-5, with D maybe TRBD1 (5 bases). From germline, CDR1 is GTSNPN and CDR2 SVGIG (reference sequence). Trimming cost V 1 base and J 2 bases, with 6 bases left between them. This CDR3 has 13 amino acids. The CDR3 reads CAWSGGGNQPQHF. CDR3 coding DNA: TGTGCCTGGAGTGGAGGGGGCAATCAGCCCCAGCATTTT.

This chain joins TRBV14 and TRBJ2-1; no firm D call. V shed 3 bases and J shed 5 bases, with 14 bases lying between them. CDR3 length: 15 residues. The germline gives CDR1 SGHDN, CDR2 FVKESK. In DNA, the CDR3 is TGTGCCAGCAGCCATCAGGTTAGCTTCAACAATGAGCAGTTCTTC. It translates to CASSHQVSFNNEQFF.